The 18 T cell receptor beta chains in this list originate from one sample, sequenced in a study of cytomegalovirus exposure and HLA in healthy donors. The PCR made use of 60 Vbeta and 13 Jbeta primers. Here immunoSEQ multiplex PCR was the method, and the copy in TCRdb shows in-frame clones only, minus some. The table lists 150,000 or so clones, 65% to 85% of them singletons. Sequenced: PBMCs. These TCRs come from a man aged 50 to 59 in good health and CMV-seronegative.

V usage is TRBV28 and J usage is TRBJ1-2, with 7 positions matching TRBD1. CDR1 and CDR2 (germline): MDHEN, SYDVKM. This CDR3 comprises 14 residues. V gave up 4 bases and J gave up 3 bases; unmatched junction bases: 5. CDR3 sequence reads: CASSWGQGDYGYTF. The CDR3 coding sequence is TGTGCCAGCAGTTGGGGCCAGGGGGACTATGGCTACACCTTC.

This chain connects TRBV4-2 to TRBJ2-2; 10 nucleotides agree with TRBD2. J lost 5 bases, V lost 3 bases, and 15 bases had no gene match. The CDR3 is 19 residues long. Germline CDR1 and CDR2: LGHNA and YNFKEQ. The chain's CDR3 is CASSQGSQRGGRRTGELFF. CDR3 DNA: TGTGCCAGCAGCCAGGGGTCCCAGCGGGGGGGCAGGCGGACCGGGGAGCTGTTTTTT.

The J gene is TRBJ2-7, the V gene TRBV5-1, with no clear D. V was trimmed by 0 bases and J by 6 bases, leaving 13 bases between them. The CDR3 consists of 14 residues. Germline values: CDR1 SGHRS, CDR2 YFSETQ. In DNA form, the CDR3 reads TGCGCCAGCAGCTTGGATCTATCAGCAGGCGAGCAGTACTTC. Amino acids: CASSLDLSAGEQYF.

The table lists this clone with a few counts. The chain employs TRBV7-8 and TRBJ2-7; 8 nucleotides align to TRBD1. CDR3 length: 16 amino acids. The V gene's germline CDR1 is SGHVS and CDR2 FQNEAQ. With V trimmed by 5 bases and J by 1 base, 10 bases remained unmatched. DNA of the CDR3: TGTGCCAGCAGCATCTCCGGGACAGGAGCTTCCTACGAGCAGTACTTC. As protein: CASSISGTGASYEQYF.

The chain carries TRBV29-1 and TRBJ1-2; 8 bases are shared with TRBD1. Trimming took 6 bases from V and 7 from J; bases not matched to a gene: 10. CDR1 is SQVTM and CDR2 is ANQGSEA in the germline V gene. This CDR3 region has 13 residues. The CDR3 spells CSVSQGGFGGYTF. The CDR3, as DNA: TGCAGCGTATCACAGGGGGGGTTCGGTGGCTACACCTTC.

CDR3 amino acids: CASSPSTGNTEAFF. In DNA, the CDR3 is TGTGCCAGCTCACCATCGACAGGGAACACTGAAGCTTTCTTT. V gene TRBV18 combines with J gene TRBJ1-1; weak D call: TRBD1 (6 bases). V lost 2 bases to trimming and J lost 1 base, with 8 bases between them. Germline CDR1 is KGHSH and CDR2 is LQKENI. This CDR3 has 14 amino acids.

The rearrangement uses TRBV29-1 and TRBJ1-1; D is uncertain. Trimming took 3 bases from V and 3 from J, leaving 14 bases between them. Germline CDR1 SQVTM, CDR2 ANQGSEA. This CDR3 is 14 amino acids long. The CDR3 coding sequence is TGCAGCGTTGACGGCGGCAGTGTTTACACTGAAGCTTTCTTT. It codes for CSVDGGSVYTEAFF.

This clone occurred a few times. CDR3 DNA: TGTGCCAGCAGCCAGGGACTTCCCTCGTGGAATTCACCCCTCCACTTT. Amino acids: CASSQGLPSWNSPLHF. The chain carries TRBV5-4 and TRBJ1-6; TRBD1 is a possible D gene (5 bases). The germline V gene has CDR1 SGHNT and CDR2 YYREEE (reference sequence). Trimming pared 4 bases from V and 7 bases from J, leaving 18 bases between. CDR3 length: 16 amino acids.

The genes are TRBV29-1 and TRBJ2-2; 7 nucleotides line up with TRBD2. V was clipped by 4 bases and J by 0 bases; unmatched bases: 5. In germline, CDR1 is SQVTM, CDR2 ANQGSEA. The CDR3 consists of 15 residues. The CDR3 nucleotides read TGCAGCGTTGTGTCGCGGGAGTCGAACACCGGGGAGCTGTTTTTT. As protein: CSVVSRESNTGELFF.

The CDR3 bases are TGTGCCAGTAGTATGACGGGGGTAAATCAGCCCCAGCATTTT. It encodes CASSMTGVNQPQHF. The chain joins TRBV19 to TRBJ1-5, with D possibly TRBD1 on 5 matching bases. The length of the CDR3 is 14 residues. Trimming removed 3 bases from V and 4 bases from J, with 10 bases in between. In germline, CDR1 is LNHDA, CDR2 SQIVND (reference sequence).

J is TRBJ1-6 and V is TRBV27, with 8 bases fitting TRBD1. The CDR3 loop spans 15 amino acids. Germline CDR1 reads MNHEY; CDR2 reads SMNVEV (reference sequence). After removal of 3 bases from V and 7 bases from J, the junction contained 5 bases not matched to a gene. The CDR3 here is CASSFRDRFNSPLHF. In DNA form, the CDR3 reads TGTGCCAGCAGTTTTAGGGACAGGTTCAATTCACCCCTCCACTTT.

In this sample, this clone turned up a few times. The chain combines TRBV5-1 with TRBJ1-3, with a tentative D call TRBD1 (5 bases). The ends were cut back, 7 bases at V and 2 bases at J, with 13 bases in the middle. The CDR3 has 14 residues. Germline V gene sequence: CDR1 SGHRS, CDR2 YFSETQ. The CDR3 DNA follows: TGCGCCAGCCACGGCGGAGGGGCTGGAAACACCATATATTTT. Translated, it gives CASHGGGAGNTIYF. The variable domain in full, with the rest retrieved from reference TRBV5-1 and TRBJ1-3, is KAGVTQTPRYLIKTRGQQVTLSCSPISGHRSVSWYQQTPGQGLQFLFEYFSETQRNKGNFPGRFSGRQFSNSRSEMNVSTLELGDSALYLCASHGGGAGNTIYFGEGSWLTVV.

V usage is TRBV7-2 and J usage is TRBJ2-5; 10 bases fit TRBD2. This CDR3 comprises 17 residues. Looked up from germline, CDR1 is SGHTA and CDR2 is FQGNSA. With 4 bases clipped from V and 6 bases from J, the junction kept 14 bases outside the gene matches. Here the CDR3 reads CASSYPRSGGAVKTQYF. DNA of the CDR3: TGTGCCAGCAGCTACCCCAGGAGCGGGGGGGCGGTGAAGACCCAGTACTTC.

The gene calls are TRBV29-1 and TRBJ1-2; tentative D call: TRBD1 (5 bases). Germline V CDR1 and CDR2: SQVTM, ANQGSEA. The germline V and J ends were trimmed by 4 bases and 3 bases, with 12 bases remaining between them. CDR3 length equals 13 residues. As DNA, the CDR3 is TGCAGCGTTGCTCCAGGGTGGGACTATGGCTACACCTTC. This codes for CSVAPGWDYGYTF.

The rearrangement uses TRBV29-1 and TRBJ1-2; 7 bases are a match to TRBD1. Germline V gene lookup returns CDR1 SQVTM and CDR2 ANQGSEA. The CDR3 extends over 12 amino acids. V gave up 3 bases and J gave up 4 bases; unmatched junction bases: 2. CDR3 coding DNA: TGCAGCGTTGATAAGGGGGCCTATGGCTACACCTTC. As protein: CSVDKGAYGYTF. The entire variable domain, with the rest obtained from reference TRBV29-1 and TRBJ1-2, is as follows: SAVISQKPSRDICQRGTSLTIQCQVDSQVTMMFWYRQQPGQSLTLIATANQGSEATYESGFVIDKFPISRPNLTFSTLTVSNMSPEDSSIYLCSVDKGAYGYTFGSGTRLTVV.

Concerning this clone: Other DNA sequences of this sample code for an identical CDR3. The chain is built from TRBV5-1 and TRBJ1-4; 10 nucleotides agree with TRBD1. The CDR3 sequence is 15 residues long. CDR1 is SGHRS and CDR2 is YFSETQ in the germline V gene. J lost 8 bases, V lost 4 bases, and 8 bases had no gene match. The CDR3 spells CASSKTGGESEKLFF. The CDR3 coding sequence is TGCGCCAGCAGCAAGACAGGGGGCGAGAGCGAAAAACTGTTTTTT. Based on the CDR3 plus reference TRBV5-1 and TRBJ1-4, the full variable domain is KAGVTQTPRYLIKTRGQQVTLSCSPISGHRSVSWYQQTPGQGLQFLFEYFSETQRNKGNFPGRFSGRQFSNSRSEMNVSTLELGDSALYLCASSKTGGESEKLFFGSGTQLSVL.

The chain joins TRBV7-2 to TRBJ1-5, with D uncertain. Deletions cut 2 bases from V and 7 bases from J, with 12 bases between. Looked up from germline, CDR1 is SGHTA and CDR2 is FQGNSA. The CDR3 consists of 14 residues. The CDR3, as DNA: TGTGCCAGCAGCTTAAACTCGCGCGGGCAGCCCCAGCATTTT. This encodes CASSLNSRGQPQHF.

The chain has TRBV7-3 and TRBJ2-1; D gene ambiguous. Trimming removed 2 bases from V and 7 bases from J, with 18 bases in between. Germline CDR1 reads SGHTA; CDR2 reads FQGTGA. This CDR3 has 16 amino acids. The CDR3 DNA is TGTGCCAGCAGCTTAGGCCCAGGCTCCTTAGGTAATGAGCAGTTCTTC. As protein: CASSLGPGSLGNEQFF.